This TCR beta chain was identified during a study of blood T cell repertoires in COVID-19. At the level of the study: The samples span acute and convalescent COVID-19 from the United States, Italy and Spain.

Source study methods: By means of reference gene primer amplification, nucleated cell counts were estimated. Only in-frame clones appear in the TCRdb table, and some are missing; sequencing was by immunoSEQ multiplex PCR. The D gene and trimming were derived from the DNA, and the V and J assignments and clone size from that table. The sample yields under 350,000 clones, just over 85% seen once. Germline CDR1 is LNHNV and CDR2 is YYDKDF (reference sequence). V gave up 0 bases and J gave up 5 bases, with 12 bases separating them. The CDR3 length is 15 residues. Enrolled through a virtual design, the participants were between about 18 and 100 years of age and came from approximately 25 US areas.

The sample comprised PBMCs or T cells enriched from blood (not recorded which). The chain has TRBV15 and TRBJ2-3; D unresolved. This receptor was obtained from a woman aged 40-49 years with acute COVID-19. CDR3 residues: CATSRDRLGEDTQYF. CDR3 coding DNA: TGTGCCACCAGCAGAGATAGGCTAGGAGAAGATACGCAGTATTTT.